Listed here are 6 T cell receptor beta chains from one sample, sequenced in a study of graft-versus-host responses after intestinal transplantation. Researchers processed graft tissue to release intraepithelial and lamina propria lymphocytes. The data were produced by immunoSEQ multiplex PCR, yet TCRdb's version contains in-frame clones alone and is incomplete. In the table there are 15,000 to 20,000 clones, approximately 86% of which are singletons. Sequencing used ileum tissue, obtained 17 days after transplant. Source of these receptors: a human patient who received an intestinal transplant, so some T cells may come from the graft donor.

The genes are TRBV4-1 and TRBJ1-1; 11 nucleotides agree with TRBD1. The CDR3 is 18 residues long. Trimming took 3 bases from V and 4 from J; bases not matched to a gene: 13. The V gene's germline CDR1 is MGHRA and CDR2 YSYEKL. The CDR3 region has the DNA TGCGCCAGCAGCCAGGGAGGTGGGACAGGGGGTGGGGGCACTGAAGCTTTCTTT. It is translated as CASSQGGGTGGGGTEAFF.

The rearrangement joins TRBV10-1 to TRBJ1-2; 7 bases are a match to TRBD1. The ends lost 6 bases at V and 4 bases at J; junction bases unmatched: 11. The CDR3 loop spans 15 amino acids. Germline-derived CDR1 and CDR2 are WNHNN and SYGVQD (reference sequence). CDR3: CASRETGDRIYGYTF. The DNA for the CDR3 is TGCGCCAGCAGGGAAACAGGGGACCGAATCTATGGCTACACCTTC.

As regards this clone: Other DNA sequences in the sample encode the same CDR3. The rearrangement uses TRBV4-1 and TRBJ2-2; D gene uncertain. This CDR3 contains 13 residues. Germline V gene data show CDR1 as MGHRA and CDR2 as YSYEKL. V lost 2 bases, J lost 0 bases, and 1 base lay in between. CDR3 in DNA: TGCGCCAGCAGCCAATCGAACACCGGGGAGCTGTTTTTT. Protein sequence: CASSQSNTGELFF.

The gene calls are TRBV6-5 and TRBJ2-6, with TRBD1 as a possible D gene (5 bases). Trimming took 6 bases from V and 0 from J, leaving 6 bases between them. Germline lookup yields CDR1 MNHEY and CDR2 SVGAGI. There are 14 residues in the CDR3. DNA of the CDR3: TGTGCCAGCAGACAGGCCTCTGGGGCCAACGTCCTGACTTTC. Residues: CASRQASGANVLTF.

The CDR3 DNA reads TGTGCCAGCAGCTTGCTCACCGTAAACGAGCAGTACTTC. Residues: CASSLLTVNEQYF. This chain joins TRBV7-2 and TRBJ2-7, with D uncertain. Trimming cost V 3 bases and J 5 bases, with 11 bases left between them. The CDR3 consists of 13 residues. CDR1 is SGHTA and CDR2 is FQGNSA in the germline V gene.

The chain employs TRBV6-1 and TRBJ2-1; either TRBD1 or TRBD2 may fit D (5 bases each). In germline, CDR1 is MNHNS, CDR2 SASEGT. The CDR3 runs 14 residues. V lost 4 bases, J lost 7 bases, and 14 bases lay in between. The CDR3 here is CASSGWGSGNEQFF. The DNA for the CDR3 is TGTGCCAGCAGTGGATGGGGGTCTGGGAATGAGCAGTTCTTC.